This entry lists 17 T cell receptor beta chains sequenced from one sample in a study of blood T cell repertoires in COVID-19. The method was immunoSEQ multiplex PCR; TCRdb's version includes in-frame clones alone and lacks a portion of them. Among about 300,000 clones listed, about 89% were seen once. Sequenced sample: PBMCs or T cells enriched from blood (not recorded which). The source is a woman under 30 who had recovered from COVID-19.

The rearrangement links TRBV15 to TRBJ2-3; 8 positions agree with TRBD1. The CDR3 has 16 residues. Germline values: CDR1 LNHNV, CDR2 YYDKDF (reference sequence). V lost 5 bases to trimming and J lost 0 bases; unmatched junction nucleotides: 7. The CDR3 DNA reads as TGTGCCACCAGCTTCCGGGACAGGAAAAGCACAGATACGCAGTATTTT. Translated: CATSFRDRKSTDTQYF.

DNA for the CDR3: TGTGCCAGCAGCTTACAGGCTACAGATACGCAGTATTTT. Translation: CASSLQATDTQYF. This sequence joins TRBV11-1 and TRBJ2-3; D gene unclear. Germline CDR1 and CDR2: SGHAT and FQDESV (reference sequence). The CDR3 contains 13 residues. The V end was cut by 2 bases, the J end by 3 bases, with 6 bases between.

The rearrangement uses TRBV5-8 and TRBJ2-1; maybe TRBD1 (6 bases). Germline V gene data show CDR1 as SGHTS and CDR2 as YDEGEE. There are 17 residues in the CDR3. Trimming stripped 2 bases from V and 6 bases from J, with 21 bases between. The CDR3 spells CASSFRGMSALFNEQFF. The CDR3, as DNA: TGTGCCAGCAGCTTTAGGGGGATGTCCGCCCTGTTCAATGAGCAGTTCTTC.

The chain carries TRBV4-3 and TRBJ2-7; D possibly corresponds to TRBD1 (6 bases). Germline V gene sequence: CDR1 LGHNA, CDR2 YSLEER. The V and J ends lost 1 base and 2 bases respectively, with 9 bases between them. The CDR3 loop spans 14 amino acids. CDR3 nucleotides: TGCGCCAGCAGCCAAGGGACAGAACCCTACGAGCAGTACTTC. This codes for CASSQGTEPYEQYF.

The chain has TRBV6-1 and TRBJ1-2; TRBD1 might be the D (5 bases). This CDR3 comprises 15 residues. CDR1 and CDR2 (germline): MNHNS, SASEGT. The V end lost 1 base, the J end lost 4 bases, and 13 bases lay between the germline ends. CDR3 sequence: CASSEDSGSFYGYTF. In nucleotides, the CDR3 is TGTGCCAGCAGTGAAGATTCAGGGTCCTTCTATGGCTACACCTTC.

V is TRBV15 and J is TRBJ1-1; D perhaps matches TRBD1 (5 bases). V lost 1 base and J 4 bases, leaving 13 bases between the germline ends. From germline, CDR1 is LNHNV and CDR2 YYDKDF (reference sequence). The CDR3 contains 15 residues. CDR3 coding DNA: TGTGCCACCAGCAGAGGCCAGGGCTGGGCCACTGAAGCTTTCTTT. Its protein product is CATSRGQGWATEAFF.

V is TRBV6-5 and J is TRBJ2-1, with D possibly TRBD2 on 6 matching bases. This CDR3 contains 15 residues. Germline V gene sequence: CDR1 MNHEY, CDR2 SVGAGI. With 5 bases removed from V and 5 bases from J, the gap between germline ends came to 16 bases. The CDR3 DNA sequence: TGTGCCAGCAGTCCCACCCGGAGGGGTGACAATGAGCAGTTCTTC. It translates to CASSPTRRGDNEQFF.

In DNA, the CDR3 is TGTGCCAGCAGGTTGGCGGGAGGATCCTACGAGCAGTACTTC. Its protein product is CASRLAGGSYEQYF. The chain has TRBV7-2 and TRBJ2-7; 8 nucleotides match TRBD2. Germline loops: CDR1 SGHTA, CDR2 FQGNSA. The CDR3 has 14 residues. The J segment lost 1 base and the V segment lost 6 bases, leaving 5 bases of the junction unmatched.

DNA for the CDR3: TGTGCCAGCAGTTTTTGGCTAGCGGGAGTAACAGATACGCAGTATTTT. Protein: CASSFWLAGVTDTQYF. This chain uses TRBV28 with TRBJ2-3; 10 nucleotides line up with TRBD2. Trimming took 3 bases from V and 3 from J; bases not matched to a gene: 6. CDR3 size: 16 residues. CDR1 and CDR2 from the germline V gene are MDHEN and SYDVKM.

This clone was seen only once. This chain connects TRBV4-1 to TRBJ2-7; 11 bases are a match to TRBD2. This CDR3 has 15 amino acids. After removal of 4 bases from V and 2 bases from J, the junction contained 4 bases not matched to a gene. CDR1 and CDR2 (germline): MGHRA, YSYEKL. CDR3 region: CASSPTSGVTYEQYF. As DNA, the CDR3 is TGCGCCAGCAGCCCGACTAGCGGGGTAACCTACGAGCAGTACTTC.

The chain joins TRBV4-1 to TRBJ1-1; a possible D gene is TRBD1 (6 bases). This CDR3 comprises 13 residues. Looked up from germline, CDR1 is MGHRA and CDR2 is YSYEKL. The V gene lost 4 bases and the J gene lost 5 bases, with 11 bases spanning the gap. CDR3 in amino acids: CASSLGGVTEAFF. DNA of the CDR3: TGCGCCAGCAGCCTAGGGGGGGTTACTGAAGCTTTCTTT.

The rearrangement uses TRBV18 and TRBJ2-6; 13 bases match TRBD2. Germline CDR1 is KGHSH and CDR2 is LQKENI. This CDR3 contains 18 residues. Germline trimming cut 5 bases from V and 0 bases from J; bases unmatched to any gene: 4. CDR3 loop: CASSEGLAGLSGANVLTF. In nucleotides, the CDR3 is TGTGCCAGCTCAGAGGGACTAGCGGGACTCTCTGGGGCCAACGTCCTGACTTTC.

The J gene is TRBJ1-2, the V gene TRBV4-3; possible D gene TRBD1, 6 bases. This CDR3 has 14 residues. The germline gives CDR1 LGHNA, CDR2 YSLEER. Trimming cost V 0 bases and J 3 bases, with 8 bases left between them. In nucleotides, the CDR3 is TGCGCCAGCAGCCAAGACTCAGGGGACTATGGCTACACCTTC. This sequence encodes CASSQDSGDYGYTF.

The CDR3 DNA reads as TGTGCCAGCAGCCAAGGATCTATACCCTACGAGCAGTACTTC. Encoded protein: CASSQGSIPYEQYF. This rearrangement joins TRBV14 to TRBJ2-7, with unresolved D. From germline, CDR1 is SGHDN and CDR2 FVKESK. Trimming cost V 1 base and J 2 bases, with 9 bases left between them. This CDR3 contains 14 residues.

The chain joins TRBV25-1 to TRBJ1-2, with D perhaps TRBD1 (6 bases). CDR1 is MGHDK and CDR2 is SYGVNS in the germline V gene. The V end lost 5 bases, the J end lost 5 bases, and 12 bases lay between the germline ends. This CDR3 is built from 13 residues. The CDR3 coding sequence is TGTGCCAGCAGTCCAGGACAGCTGTATGGCTACACCTTC. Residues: CASSPGQLYGYTF.

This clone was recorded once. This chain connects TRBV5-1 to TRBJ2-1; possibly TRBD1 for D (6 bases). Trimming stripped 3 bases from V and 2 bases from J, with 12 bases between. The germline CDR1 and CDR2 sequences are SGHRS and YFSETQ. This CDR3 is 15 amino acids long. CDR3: CASSYDRPPYNEQFF. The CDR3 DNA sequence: TGCGCCAGCAGCTACGACAGGCCCCCCTACAATGAGCAGTTCTTC.

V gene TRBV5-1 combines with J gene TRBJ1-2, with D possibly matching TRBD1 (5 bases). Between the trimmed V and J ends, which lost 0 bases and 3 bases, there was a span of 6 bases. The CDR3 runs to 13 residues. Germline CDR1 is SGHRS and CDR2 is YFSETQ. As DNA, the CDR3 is TGCGCCAGCAGCTTGGAAGGGGACTATGGCTACACCTTC. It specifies CASSLEGDYGYTF.